This T cell receptor beta chain was found in a study of T cell responses to AZD1222 COVID-19 vaccine. About the study: The analysis combined second doses at about 4 or about 12 weeks. Study-wide results and caveats: Researchers report vaccine-associated CD4 TCRs spanning spike, with dominance at 160-218 and 743-854. Seropositive status at baseline applied to only 5 or 6 AZD1222 recipients.

Method: immunoSEQ multiplex PCR; TCRdb's copy keeps in-frame clones and lacks some. The sample yields approximately 70,000 clones, roughly 82% seen once. On this clone: No antigen is known for it.

Trimming removed 1 base from V and 4 bases from J, with 19 bases in between. This CDR3 has 17 amino acids. Looked up from germline, CDR1 is SGHDN and CDR2 is FVKESK. This material consisted of peripheral blood, taken on day 0 of AZD1222 vaccination. The TCR was taken from an adult in good health. The rearrangement joins TRBV14 to TRBJ1-1, with TRBD1 as a possible D gene (5 bases). CDR3 residues: CASSQGRSWGRGTEAFF. As DNA, the CDR3 is TGTGCCAGCAGCCAAGGGCGCTCCTGGGGGAGGGGCACTGAAGCTTTCTTT.